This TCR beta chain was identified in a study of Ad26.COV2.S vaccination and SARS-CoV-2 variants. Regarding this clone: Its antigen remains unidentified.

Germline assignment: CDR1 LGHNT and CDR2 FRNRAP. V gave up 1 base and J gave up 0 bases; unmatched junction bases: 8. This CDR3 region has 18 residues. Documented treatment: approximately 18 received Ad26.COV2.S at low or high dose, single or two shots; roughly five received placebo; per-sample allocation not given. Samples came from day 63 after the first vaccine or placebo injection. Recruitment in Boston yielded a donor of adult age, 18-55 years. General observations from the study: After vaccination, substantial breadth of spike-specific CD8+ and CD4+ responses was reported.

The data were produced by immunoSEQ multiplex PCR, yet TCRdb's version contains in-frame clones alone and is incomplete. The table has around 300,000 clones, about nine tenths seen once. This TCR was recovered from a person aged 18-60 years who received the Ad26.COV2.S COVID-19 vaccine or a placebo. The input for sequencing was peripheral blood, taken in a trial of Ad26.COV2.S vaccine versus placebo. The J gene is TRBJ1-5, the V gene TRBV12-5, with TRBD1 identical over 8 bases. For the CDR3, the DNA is TGTGCTAGTGGTTTGGGGACAGGGATAGGGTATAGCAATCAGCCCCAGCATTTT. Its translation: CASGLGTGIGYSNQPQHF.